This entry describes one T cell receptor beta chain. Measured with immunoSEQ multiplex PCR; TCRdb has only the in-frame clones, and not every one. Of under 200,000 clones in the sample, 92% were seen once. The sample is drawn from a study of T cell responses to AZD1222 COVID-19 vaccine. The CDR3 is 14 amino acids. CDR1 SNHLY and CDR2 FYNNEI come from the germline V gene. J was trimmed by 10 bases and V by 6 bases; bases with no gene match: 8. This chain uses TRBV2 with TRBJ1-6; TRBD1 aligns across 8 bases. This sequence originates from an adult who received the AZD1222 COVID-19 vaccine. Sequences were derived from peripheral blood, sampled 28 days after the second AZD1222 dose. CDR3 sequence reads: CASRGDRTGSPLHF. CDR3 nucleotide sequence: TGTGCCAGCAGGGGGGACAGGACGGGGTCACCCCTCCACTTT.